What follows are 20 T cell receptor beta chains derived from one specimen sequenced in a study of T-cell reconstitution after alpha-beta-depleted transplantation in children. Unique molecular identifiers were incorporated into the prepared TCRbeta library. TCRdb fed the PCR reads into MiXCR, producing one record per CDR3 protein. The sample lists around 120,000 distinct CDR3 sequences; 20% to 25% were seen once. The sample was PBMCs, mostly from graft donor cells, taken 180 days after TCRalphabeta/CD19-depleted stem cell transplant. The origin of the receptors is a male patient aged 2 to 10 who had a stem cell transplant for chronic granulomatous disease, so the T cells may come from the graft donor.

The sample holds a few counts of this clonotype. The CDR3 coding sequence is TGTGCCAGCAGCTTAGAGGGGTTCACCGGGGAGCTGTTTTTT. Amino acids: CASSLEGFTGELFF. The chain carries TRBV7-3 and TRBJ2-2; D is tentatively TRBD1 or TRBD2 (5 bases each). V shed 2 bases and J shed 4 bases, with 8 bases lying between them. Germline lookup yields CDR1 SGHTA and CDR2 FQGTGA. CDR3 length equals 14 residues. The complete variable domain, with remaining parts taken from reference TRBV7-3 and TRBJ2-2, reads GAGVSQTPSNKVTEKGKYVELRCDPISGHTALYWYRQSLGQGPEFLIYFQGTGAADDSGLPNDRFFAVRPEGSVSTLKIQRTERGDSAVYLCASSLEGFTGELFFGEGSRLTVL.

This clonotype has a handful of counts. CDR3 DNA sequence: TGTGCCAGCAGGACCGGGACAGGGGGCTATGGCTACACCTTC. Amino acids: CASRTGTGGYGYTF. The chain has TRBV25-1 and TRBJ1-2; 11 bases are shared with TRBD1. Looked up from germline, CDR1 is MGHDK and CDR2 is SYGVNS. The ends lost 6 bases at V and 4 bases at J; junction bases unmatched: 4. The CDR3 has 14 amino acids.

This sequence joins TRBV27 and TRBJ2-1; D is uncertain. Germline V gene sequence: CDR1 MNHEY, CDR2 SMNVEV (reference sequence). The CDR3 extends over 15 amino acids. The ends were cut back, 4 bases at V and 9 bases at J, with 19 bases in the middle. CDR3 coding DNA: TGTGCCAGCAGTTCCCCCGGGCTCGGTGTAGGTGAGCAGTTCTTC. It translates to CASSSPGLGVGEQFF.

The chain employs TRBV9 and TRBJ2-7; D remains unclear. The germline V and J ends were trimmed by 4 bases and 2 bases, with 16 bases remaining between them. The germline gives CDR1 SGDLS, CDR2 YYNGEE. This CDR3 comprises 15 residues. The CDR3 spells CASSTRLVSTYEQYF. CDR3 nucleotides: TGTGCCAGCAGCACCCGACTTGTATCCACCTACGAGCAGTACTTC.

This clonotype was picked up many times. This chain links TRBV7-8 with TRBJ2-5; no clear D. Trimming pared 2 bases from V and 7 bases from J, leaving 5 bases between. Germline CDR1 SGHVS, CDR2 FQNEAQ. The CDR3 is made up of 11 amino acids. The CDR3, as DNA: TGTGCCAGCAGCTTACGAGTGACCCAGTACTTC. Protein product: CASSLRVTQYF.

This clonotype was detected only a few times. The CDR3 loop reads CSARDKRRANTGELFF. CDR3 DNA sequence: TGCAGTGCTAGAGATAAGAGGCGGGCTAACACCGGGGAGCTGTTTTTT. The rearrangement links TRBV20-1 to TRBJ2-2; D is perhaps TRBD2 (5 bases). There are 16 residues in the CDR3. Trimming left V 0 bases short and J 2 bases short, with 13 bases between. The germline CDR1 and CDR2 sequences are DFQATT and SNEGSKA (reference sequence).

This clonotype was counted at least ten times. The chain has TRBV20-1 and TRBJ1-5; D ambiguous. The V gene lost 3 bases and the J gene lost 4 bases, with 16 bases spanning the gap. Germline V gives CDR1 DFQATT, CDR2 SNEGSKA (reference sequence). CDR3 length: 15 amino acids. CDR3 nucleotides: TGCAGTGCTAGCTATGTGGGCCCAGGAAATCAGCCCCAGCATTTT. Translation gives CSASYVGPGNQPQHF.

This clonotype appeared many times. The rearrangement links TRBV11-2 to TRBJ1-4; unclear D gene. This CDR3 is 17 amino acids long. The germline V gene encodes CDR1 SGHAT and CDR2 FQNNGV. The ends were cut back, 0 bases at V and 5 bases at J, with 16 bases in the middle. CDR3 coding DNA: TGTGCCAGCAGCTTAGAGGTTGTGGCGAATCCGAATGAAAAACTGTTTTTT. Translation gives CASSLEVVANPNEKLFF.

This clonotype has a handful of counts. CDR3 loop: CSASPFLGGATLGYEQYF. The CDR3 bases are TGCAGTGCTAGCCCGTTTTTAGGGGGCGCTACCCTGGGCTACGAGCAGTACTTC. The chain uses TRBV20-1 and TRBJ2-7; 7 nucleotides line up with TRBD1. CDR1 DFQATT and CDR2 SNEGSKA come from the germline V gene (reference sequence). With V trimmed by 3 bases and J by 3 bases, 20 bases remained unmatched. The CDR3 has 18 amino acids.

The CDR3 DNA is TGTGCCAGCTCACCGGGAGCCGCCTCTGGAAACACCATATATTTT. It specifies CASSPGAASGNTIYF. V usage is TRBV18 and J usage is TRBJ1-3; D is ambiguous. V was shortened by 3 bases and J by 0 bases, with 9 bases between the two germline ends. This CDR3 region has 15 residues. In germline, CDR1 is KGHSH, CDR2 LQKENI.

V and J are TRBV12-3 or TRBV12-4 and TRBJ2-2, with TRBD2 identical over 7 bases. With 11 bases clipped from V and 9 bases from J, the junction kept 15 bases outside the gene matches. CDR3 size: 14 residues. The CDR3 nucleotides are TGTGCCCGCGTAATGGCGGGAGTAAACAGGGAGCTGTTTTTT. It translates to CARVMAGVNRELFF.

This clonotype was detected many times. This rearrangement joins TRBV4-3 to TRBJ1-2, with 8 positions matching TRBD1. This CDR3 has 15 amino acids. Germline V gene sequence: CDR1 LGHNA, CDR2 YSLEER. Unmatched junction bases numbered 4, after V lost 0 bases and J lost 4 bases. CDR3 loop: CASSQDRQGSYGYTF. In DNA, the CDR3 is TGCGCCAGCAGCCAAGATCGACAGGGGAGCTATGGCTACACCTTC.

This chain links TRBV12-3 or TRBV12-4 with TRBJ2-1; the match to TRBD2 covers 7 bases. V lost 6 bases, J lost 4 bases, and 12 bases stayed unmatched. The CDR3 has 16 amino acids. CDR3 sequence reads: CASSLPPWEGYNEQFF. CDR3 bases: TGTGCCAGCAGCCTCCCCCCATGGGAGGGTTACAATGAGCAGTTCTTC.

The chain uses TRBV29-1 and TRBJ2-7; possibly TRBD1 or TRBD2 for D (5 bases each). This CDR3 is built from 13 residues. Germline assignment: CDR1 SQVTM and CDR2 ANQGSEA. V was cut by 6 bases and J by 2 bases, with 14 bases left in between. For the CDR3, the DNA is TGCAGCGTGGGACCGACGATAACCTACGAGCAGTACTTC. Protein: CSVGPTITYEQYF.

In this sample, this clonotype turned up many times. This rearrangement joins TRBV4-2 to TRBJ2-1, with 7 bases fitting TRBD1. The CDR3 covers 13 residues. In germline, CDR1 is LGHNA, CDR2 YNFKEQ. Trimming took 2 bases from V and 7 from J; bases not matched to a gene: 2. CDR3 in amino acids: CASSQTGENEQFF. The CDR3 nucleotides read TGTGCCAGCAGCCAAACAGGGGAGAATGAGCAGTTCTTC.

This clonotype was observed many times. V usage is TRBV4-3 and J usage is TRBJ2-5, with D perhaps being TRBD1 or TRBD2 (5 bases each). CDR1 is LGHNA, CDR2 YSLEER, per germline. The CDR3 has 15 residues. Trimming took off 4 bases at V and 5 bases at J, with 17 bases between the two ends. The CDR3, as DNA: TGCGCCAGCAGCCCAGAGGGACCCCTGCGGGAGACCCAGTACTTC. It codes for CASSPEGPLRETQYF.

The table lists this clonotype with many counts. The rearrangement links TRBV12-3 or TRBV12-4 to TRBJ1-3; weak D call: TRBD1 (6 bases). Deletions cut 6 bases from V and 0 bases from J, with 15 bases between. The CDR3 is 16 amino acids. CDR3 amino acids: CASSPDRRLSGNTIYF. The CDR3 coding sequence is TGTGCCAGCAGCCCTGACAGGCGACTCTCTGGAAACACCATATATTTT.

The table lists this clonotype with many counts. The chain combines TRBV6-5 with TRBJ1-3; D not resolved. Per the germline V gene, CDR1 is MNHEY and CDR2 is SVGAGI. This CDR3 has 16 residues. V was clipped by 5 bases and J by 0 bases, with 14 bases between them. The CDR3 reads CASSTDGKYSGNTIYF. Here the CDR3 DNA reads TGTGCCAGCAGTACGGACGGAAAATACTCTGGAAACACCATATATTTT.

This clonotype has at least ten counts. The rearrangement links TRBV5-1 to TRBJ2-1; tentative D call: TRBD1 (5 bases). The CDR3 sequence is 15 residues long. The ends were cut back, 0 bases at V and 8 bases at J, with 15 bases in the middle. CDR1 is SGHRS and CDR2 is YFSETQ in the germline V gene. The CDR3: CASSLEGVPSDEQFF. As DNA, the CDR3 is TGCGCCAGCAGCTTGGAAGGGGTCCCGAGCGATGAGCAGTTCTTC.

V gene TRBV6-5 combines with J gene TRBJ2-5; tentatively, D is TRBD1 (6 bases). V dropped 6 bases and J dropped 5 bases, with 16 bases sitting between them. CDR3 length: 14 residues. Per germline, CDR1 MNHEY and CDR2 SVGAGI. This CDR3 reads CASRLQGRLETQYF. DNA of the CDR3: TGTGCCAGCAGATTACAGGGTCGCCTGGAGACCCAGTACTTC.